This T cell receptor (beta chain) was documented in a study of CD8+ T cells in alopecia areata. Overall study: Dosing with tofacitinib proceeded for 6 to 18 months, followed by 6 months off drug. Study-level points and caveats: Among patients, TCR sharing was less clear than in mice, a difference possibly due in part to HLA diversity in the patient population. Resident alphabeta T cells of normal skin are also sequenced in scalp samples. Many expanded lesional clones persisted in scalp and blood during tofacitinib.

There are a few counts of this clone. Its target is unknown. Treatment reported: oral pan-JAK inhibitor, 5-10 mg twice daily. cDNA reverse transcribed from extracted RNA served as the sequencing template. Produced via immunoSEQ multiplex PCR; TCRdb's table is partial and in-frame only. This sample has about 270,000 clones; about 60% occur once, and the top ten carry about 0.88%. CDR3 length: 14 amino acids. Germline CDR1 is PRHDT and CDR2 is FYEKMQ (reference sequence). The V end was cut by 5 bases, the J end by 5 bases, with 15 bases between. Specimen: CD4+ T cells sorted from blood, collected around week 53, from a patient treated with tofacitinib. The V gene is TRBV13, the J gene TRBJ2-5; weak D call: TRBD2 (5 bases). The TCR was taken from a human donor with alopecia areata. The CDR3 region has the DNA TGTGCCAGCAGCCGCCTTGGGGAGCTGGAGACCCAGTACTTC. Its protein product is CASSRLGELETQYF.